The present entry profiles one TCR beta chain with its context. Its specificity is not known. The sample originates from a study of OX40 agonist ivuxolimab in advanced cancers. Study information: The study gave patients intravenous ivuxolimab at 0.01 to 10 mg/kg every 2 weeks. Patients assigned to dose escalation were diagnosed with hepatocellular carcinoma, melanoma, renal cell or head and neck cancer. At roughly 83% male, the cohort had a mean age of about 60 years, ranging from roughly 20 to 79.

TCRdb's table, derived via immunoSEQ multiplex PCR, lists solely in-frame clones and lacks some. The table has 130,000 or so clones, more than 85% seen once. Study-level points and caveats: Clonal expansion was seen in CD4+ and CD8+ blood T cells by week 6 at 0.1 to 3.0 mg/kg.

The CDR3 is made up of 13 amino acids. The germline V and J ends were trimmed by 3 bases and 9 bases, with 13 bases remaining between them. Germline lookup yields CDR1 SGHRS and CDR2 YFSETQ. The sequence derives from an adult with an advanced solid tumor such as melanoma, head and neck, liver or kidney cancer. Source: CD4+ or CD8+ T cells sorted from blood, taken in a trial of the OX40 agonist ivuxolimab. The chain employs TRBV5-1 and TRBJ2-1; perhaps TRBD2 as D (5 bases). In nucleotides, the CDR3 is TGCGCCAGCAGCTCGGATATGAGGGTTGAGCAGTTCTTC. Its protein product is CASSSDMRVEQFF.